This T cell receptor beta chain was observed in a study of shared clonotypes between healthy human individuals. This clone appeared once. Germline trimming cut 3 bases from V and 5 bases from J; bases unmatched to any gene: 2. The CDR3 sequence is 14 residues long. Per germline, CDR1 SGHRS and CDR2 YFSETQ. Some clones are missing from TCRdb's copy, which holds only in-frame ones; the method was immunoSEQ multiplex PCR. This table has about a million clones, approximately 80% appearing once. Sequencing was performed on memory CD4+ T cells from PBMCs. The sample's subset: CD45RA-negative fraction. The gene calls are TRBV5-1 and TRBJ1-4; 9 bases line up with TRBD1. This receptor was taken from a man between 18 and 29 years old in good health. Some clones in this sample may be carry-over from other donors' samples. The CDR3 loop is CASSSTGGNEKLFF. CDR3 nucleotide sequence: TGCGCCAGCAGCTCGACAGGGGGAAATGAAAAACTGTTTTTT.